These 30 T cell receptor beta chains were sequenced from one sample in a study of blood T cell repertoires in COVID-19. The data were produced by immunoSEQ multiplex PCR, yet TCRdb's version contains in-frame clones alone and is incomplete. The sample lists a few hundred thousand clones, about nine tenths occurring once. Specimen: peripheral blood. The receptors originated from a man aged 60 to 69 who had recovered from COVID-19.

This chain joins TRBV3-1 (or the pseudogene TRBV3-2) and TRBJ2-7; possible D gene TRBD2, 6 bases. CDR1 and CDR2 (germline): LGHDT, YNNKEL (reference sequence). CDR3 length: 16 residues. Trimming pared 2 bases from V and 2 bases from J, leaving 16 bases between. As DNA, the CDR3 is TGTGCCAGCAGCCAACACTCCGGGAGTGGGGCCTACGAGCAGTACTTC. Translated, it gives CASSQHSGSGAYEQYF.

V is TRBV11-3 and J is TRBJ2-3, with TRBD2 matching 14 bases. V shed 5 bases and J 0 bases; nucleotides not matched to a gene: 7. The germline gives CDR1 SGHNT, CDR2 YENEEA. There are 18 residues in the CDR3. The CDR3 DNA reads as TGTGCCAGCAGCCCGGGACTAGCGGGGGTTTCTAGCACAGATACGCAGTATTTT. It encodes CASSPGLAGVSSTDTQYF. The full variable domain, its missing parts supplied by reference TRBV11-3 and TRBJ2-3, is EAGVVQSPRYKIIEKKQPVAFWCNPISGHNTLYWYLQNLGQGPELLIRYENEEAVDDSQLPKDRFSAERLKGVDSTLKIQPAELGDSAVYLCASSPGLAGVSSTDTQYFGPGTRLTVL.

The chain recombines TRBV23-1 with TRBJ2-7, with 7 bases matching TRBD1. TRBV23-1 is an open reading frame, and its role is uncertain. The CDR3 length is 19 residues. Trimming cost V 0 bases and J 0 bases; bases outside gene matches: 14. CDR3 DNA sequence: TGCGCCAGCAGTCAATCGAGGGGACAGTCACCATATTCCTCCTACGAGCAGTACTTC. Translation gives CASSQSRGQSPYSSYEQYF.

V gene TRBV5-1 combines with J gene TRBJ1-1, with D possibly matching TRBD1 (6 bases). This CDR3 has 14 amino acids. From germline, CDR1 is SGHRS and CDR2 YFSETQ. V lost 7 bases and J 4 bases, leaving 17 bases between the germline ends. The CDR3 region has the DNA TGCGCCAGCGCCGCCACGGGGGGCGCCACTGAAGCTTTCTTT. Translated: CASAATGGATEAFF.

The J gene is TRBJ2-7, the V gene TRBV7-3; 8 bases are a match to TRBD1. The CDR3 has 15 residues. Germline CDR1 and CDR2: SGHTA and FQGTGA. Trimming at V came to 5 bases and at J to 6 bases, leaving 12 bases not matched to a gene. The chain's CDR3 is CASSPGRDRLSEQYF. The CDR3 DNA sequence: TGTGCCAGCAGCCCTGGCCGGGACAGGCTCTCCGAGCAGTACTTC.

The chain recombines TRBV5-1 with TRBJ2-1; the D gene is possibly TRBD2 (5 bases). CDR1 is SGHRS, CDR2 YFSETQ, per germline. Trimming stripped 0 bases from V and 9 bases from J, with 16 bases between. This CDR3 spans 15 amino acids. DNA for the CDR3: TGCGCCAGCAGCTTGGAGGGCCTTCCCCGGGGTGAGCAGTTCTTC. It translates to CASSLEGLPRGEQFF.

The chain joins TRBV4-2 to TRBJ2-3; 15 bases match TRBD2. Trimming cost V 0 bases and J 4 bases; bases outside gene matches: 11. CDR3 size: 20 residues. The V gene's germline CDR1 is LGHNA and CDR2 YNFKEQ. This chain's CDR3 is CASSQDPTGTSGGRADTQYF. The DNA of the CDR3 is TGTGCCAGCAGCCAAGATCCCACCGGGACTAGCGGGGGGCGGGCAGATACGCAGTATTTT.

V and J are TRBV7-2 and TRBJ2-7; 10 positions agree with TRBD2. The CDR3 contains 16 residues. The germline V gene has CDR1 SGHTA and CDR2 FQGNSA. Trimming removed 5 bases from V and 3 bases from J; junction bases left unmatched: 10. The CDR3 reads CASSTRGPSGGYEQYF. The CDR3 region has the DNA TGTGCCAGCAGCACCCGGGGGCCTAGCGGGGGCTACGAGCAGTACTTC.

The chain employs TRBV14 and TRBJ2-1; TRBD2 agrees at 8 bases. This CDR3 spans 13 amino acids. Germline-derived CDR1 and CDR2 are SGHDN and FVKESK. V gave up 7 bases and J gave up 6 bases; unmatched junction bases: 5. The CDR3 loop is CASTGAGGNEQFF. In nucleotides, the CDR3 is TGTGCCAGCACTGGGGCGGGGGGCAATGAGCAGTTCTTC.

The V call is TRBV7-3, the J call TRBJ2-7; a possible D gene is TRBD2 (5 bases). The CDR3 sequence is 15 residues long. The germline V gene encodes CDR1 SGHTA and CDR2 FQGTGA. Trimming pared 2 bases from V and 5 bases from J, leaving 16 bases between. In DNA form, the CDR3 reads TGTGCCAGCAGCTTATATCACCCTCCTAGCCACGAGCAGTACTTC. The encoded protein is CASSLYHPPSHEQYF.

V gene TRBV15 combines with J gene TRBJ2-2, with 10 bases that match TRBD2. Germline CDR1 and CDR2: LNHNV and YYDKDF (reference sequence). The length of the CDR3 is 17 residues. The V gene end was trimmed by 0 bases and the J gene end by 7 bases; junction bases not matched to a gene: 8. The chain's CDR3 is CATSRDRLAGQFGELFF. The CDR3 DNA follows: TGTGCCACCAGCAGAGATCGACTAGCGGGCCAATTCGGGGAGCTGTTTTTT.

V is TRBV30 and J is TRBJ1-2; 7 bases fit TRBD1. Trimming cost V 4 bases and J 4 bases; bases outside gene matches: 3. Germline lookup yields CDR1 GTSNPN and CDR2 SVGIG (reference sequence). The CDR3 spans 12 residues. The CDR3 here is CAWTRQGYGYTF. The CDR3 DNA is TGTGCCTGGACGAGACAGGGCTATGGCTACACCTTC.

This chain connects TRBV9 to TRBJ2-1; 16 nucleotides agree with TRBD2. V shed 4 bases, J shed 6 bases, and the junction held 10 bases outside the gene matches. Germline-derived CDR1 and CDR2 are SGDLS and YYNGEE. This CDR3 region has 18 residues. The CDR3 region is CASSPGTSGGARVNEQFF. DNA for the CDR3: TGTGCCAGCAGCCCGGGGACTAGCGGGGGGGCCCGGGTCAATGAGCAGTTCTTC.

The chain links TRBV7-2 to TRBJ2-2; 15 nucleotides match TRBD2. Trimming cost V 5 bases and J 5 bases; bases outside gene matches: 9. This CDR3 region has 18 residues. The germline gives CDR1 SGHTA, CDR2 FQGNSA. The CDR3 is CASSPAGLAGGPTGELFF. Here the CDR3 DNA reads TGTGCCAGCAGCCCAGCCGGACTAGCGGGGGGGCCGACCGGGGAGCTGTTTTTT.

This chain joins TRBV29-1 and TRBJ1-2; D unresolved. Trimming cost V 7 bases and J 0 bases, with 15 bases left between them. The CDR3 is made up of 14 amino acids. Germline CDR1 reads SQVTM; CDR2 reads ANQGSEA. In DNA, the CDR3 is TGCAGCGCTGCGCAGCAGCTAGCTAACTATGGCTACACCTTC. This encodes CSAAQQLANYGYTF.

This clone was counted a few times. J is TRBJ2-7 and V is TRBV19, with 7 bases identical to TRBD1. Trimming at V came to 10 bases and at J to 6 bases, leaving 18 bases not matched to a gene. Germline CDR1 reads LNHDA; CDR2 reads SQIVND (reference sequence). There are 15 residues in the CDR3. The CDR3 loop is CATSKRSRDRAEQYF. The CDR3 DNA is TGTGCCACCTCAAAAAGGAGCCGGGACAGAGCCGAGCAGTACTTC.

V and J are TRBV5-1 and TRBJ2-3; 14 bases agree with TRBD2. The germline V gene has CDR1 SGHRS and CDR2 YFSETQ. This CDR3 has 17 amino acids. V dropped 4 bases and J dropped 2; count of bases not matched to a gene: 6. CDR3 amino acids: CASSTGLAGETTDTQYF. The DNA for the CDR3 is TGCGCCAGCAGCACGGGACTAGCGGGGGAAACCACAGATACGCAGTATTTT. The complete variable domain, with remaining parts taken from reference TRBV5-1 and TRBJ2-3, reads KAGVTQTPRYLIKTRGQQVTLSCSPISGHRSVSWYQQTPGQGLQFLFEYFSETQRNKGNFPGRFSGRQFSNSRSEMNVSTLELGDSALYLCASSTGLAGETTDTQYFGPGTRLTVL.

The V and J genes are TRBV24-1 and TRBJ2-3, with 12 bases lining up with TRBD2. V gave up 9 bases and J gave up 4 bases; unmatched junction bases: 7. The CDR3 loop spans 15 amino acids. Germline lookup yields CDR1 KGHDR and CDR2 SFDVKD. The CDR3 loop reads CATQTSGGLSDTQYF. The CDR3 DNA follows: TGTGCCACCCAGACTAGCGGGGGTCTATCAGATACGCAGTATTTT.

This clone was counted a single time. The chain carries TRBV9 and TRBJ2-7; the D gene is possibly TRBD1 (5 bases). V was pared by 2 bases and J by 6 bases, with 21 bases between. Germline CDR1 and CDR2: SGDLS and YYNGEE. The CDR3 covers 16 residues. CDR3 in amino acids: CASSVKPQGALGEQYF. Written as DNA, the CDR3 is TGTGCCAGCAGCGTTAAACCCCAAGGGGCTCTCGGCGAGCAGTACTTC. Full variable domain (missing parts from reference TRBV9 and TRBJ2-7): DSGVTQTPKHLITATGQRVTLRCSPRSGDLSVYWYQQSLDQGLQFLIQYYNGEERAKGNILERFSAQQFPDLHSELNLSSLELGDSALYFCASSVKPQGALGEQYFGPGTRLTVT.

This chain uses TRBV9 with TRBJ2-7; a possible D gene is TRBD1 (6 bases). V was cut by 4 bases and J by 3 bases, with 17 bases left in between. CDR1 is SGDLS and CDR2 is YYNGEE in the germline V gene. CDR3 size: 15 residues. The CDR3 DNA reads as TGTGCCAGCAGCCCCCCTGAGGGGGAACGCTACGAGCAGTACTTC. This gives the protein CASSPPEGERYEQYF.

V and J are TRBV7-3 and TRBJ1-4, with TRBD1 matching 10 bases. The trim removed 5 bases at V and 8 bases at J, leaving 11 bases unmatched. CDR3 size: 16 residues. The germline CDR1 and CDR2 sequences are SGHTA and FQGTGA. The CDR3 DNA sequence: TGTGCCAGCAGCAGACCGGGGACAGGGGTTCGGGAAAAACTGTTTTTT. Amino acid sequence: CASSRPGTGVREKLFF.

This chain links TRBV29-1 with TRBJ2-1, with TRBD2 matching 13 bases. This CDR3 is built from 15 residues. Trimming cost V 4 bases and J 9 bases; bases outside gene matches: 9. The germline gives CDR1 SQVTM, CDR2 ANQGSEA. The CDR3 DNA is TGCAGCGTTGGCACGACTAGCGGGGGGCTGGTTGAGCAGTTCTTC. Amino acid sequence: CSVGTTSGGLVEQFF.

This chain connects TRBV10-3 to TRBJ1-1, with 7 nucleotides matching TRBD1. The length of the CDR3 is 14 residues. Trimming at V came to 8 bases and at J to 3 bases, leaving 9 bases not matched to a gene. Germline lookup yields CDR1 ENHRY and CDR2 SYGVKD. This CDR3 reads CAIGRTGVDTEAFF. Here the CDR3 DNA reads TGTGCCATCGGCCGGACAGGCGTTGACACTGAAGCTTTCTTT.

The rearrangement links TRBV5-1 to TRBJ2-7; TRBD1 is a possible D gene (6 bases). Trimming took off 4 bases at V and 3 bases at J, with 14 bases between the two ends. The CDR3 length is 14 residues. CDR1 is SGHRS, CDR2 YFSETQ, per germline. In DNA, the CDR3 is TGCGCCAGCAGCACCGGGGACACCTACTACGAGCAGTACTTC. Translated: CASSTGDTYYEQYF.

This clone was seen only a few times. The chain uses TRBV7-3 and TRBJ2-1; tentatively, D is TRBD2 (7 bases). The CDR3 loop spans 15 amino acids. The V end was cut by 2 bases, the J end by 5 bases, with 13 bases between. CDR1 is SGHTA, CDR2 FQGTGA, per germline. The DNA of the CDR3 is TGTGCCAGCAGCTTAGGCGGGGGCCTTAACAATGAGCAGTTCTTC. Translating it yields CASSLGGGLNNEQFF.

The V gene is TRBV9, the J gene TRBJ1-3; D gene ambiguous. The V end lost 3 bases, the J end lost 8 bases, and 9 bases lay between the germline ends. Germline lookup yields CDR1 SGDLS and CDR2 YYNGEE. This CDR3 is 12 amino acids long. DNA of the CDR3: TGTGCCAGCAGCGCCCGCGGAGACACCATATATTTT. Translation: CASSARGDTIYF.

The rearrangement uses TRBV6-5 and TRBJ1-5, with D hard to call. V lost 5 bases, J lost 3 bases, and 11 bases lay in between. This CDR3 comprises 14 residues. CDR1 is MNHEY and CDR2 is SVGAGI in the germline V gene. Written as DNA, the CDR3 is TGTGCCAGCAGTCGAGCTATAGCCAATCAGCCCCAGCATTTT. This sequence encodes CASSRAIANQPQHF.

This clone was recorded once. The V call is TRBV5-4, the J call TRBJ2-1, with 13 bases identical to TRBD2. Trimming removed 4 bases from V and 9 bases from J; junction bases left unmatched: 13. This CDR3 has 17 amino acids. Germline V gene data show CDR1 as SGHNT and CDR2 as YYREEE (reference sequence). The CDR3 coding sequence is TGTGCCAGCAGCACGGGGGGACTAGCGGGGTCAGCGATTGAGCAGTTCTTC. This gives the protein CASSTGGLAGSAIEQFF. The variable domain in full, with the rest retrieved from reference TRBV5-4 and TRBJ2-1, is ETGVTQSPTHLIKTRGQQVTLRCSSQSGHNTVSWYQQALGQGPQFIFQYYREEENGRGNFPPRFSGLQFPNYSSELNVNALELDDSALYLCASSTGGLAGSAIEQFFGPGTRLTVL.

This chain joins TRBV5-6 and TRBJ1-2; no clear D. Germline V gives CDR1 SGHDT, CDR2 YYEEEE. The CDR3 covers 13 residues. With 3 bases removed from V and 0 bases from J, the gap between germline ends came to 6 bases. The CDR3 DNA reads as TGTGCCAGCAGCTGGAGTGCTAACTATGGCTACACCTTC. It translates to CASSWSANYGYTF. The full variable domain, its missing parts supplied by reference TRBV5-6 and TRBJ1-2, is DAGVTQSPTHLIKTRGQQVTLRCSPKSGHDTVSWYQQALGQGPQFIFQYYEEEERQRGNFPDRFSGHQFPNYSSELNVNALLLGDSALYLCASSWSANYGYTFGSGTRLTVV.

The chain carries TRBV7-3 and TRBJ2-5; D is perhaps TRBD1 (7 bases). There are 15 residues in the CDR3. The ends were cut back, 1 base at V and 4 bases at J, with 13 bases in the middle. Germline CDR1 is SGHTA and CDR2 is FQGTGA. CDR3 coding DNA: TGTGCCAGCAGCTTAATCCCAGGGGGGAGAGAGACCCAGTACTTC. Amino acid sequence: CASSLIPGGRETQYF.